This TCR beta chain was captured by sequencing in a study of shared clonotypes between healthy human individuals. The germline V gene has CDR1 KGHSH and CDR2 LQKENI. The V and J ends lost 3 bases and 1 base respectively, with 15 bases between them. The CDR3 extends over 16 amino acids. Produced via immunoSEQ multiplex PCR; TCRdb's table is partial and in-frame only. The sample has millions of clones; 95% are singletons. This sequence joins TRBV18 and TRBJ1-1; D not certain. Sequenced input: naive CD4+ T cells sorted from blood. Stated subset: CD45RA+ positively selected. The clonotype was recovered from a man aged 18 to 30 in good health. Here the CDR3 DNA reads TGTGCCAGCTCACCTCGGTACGGTCGAGGGAACACTGAAGCTTTCTTT. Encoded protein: CASSPRYGRGNTEAFF.